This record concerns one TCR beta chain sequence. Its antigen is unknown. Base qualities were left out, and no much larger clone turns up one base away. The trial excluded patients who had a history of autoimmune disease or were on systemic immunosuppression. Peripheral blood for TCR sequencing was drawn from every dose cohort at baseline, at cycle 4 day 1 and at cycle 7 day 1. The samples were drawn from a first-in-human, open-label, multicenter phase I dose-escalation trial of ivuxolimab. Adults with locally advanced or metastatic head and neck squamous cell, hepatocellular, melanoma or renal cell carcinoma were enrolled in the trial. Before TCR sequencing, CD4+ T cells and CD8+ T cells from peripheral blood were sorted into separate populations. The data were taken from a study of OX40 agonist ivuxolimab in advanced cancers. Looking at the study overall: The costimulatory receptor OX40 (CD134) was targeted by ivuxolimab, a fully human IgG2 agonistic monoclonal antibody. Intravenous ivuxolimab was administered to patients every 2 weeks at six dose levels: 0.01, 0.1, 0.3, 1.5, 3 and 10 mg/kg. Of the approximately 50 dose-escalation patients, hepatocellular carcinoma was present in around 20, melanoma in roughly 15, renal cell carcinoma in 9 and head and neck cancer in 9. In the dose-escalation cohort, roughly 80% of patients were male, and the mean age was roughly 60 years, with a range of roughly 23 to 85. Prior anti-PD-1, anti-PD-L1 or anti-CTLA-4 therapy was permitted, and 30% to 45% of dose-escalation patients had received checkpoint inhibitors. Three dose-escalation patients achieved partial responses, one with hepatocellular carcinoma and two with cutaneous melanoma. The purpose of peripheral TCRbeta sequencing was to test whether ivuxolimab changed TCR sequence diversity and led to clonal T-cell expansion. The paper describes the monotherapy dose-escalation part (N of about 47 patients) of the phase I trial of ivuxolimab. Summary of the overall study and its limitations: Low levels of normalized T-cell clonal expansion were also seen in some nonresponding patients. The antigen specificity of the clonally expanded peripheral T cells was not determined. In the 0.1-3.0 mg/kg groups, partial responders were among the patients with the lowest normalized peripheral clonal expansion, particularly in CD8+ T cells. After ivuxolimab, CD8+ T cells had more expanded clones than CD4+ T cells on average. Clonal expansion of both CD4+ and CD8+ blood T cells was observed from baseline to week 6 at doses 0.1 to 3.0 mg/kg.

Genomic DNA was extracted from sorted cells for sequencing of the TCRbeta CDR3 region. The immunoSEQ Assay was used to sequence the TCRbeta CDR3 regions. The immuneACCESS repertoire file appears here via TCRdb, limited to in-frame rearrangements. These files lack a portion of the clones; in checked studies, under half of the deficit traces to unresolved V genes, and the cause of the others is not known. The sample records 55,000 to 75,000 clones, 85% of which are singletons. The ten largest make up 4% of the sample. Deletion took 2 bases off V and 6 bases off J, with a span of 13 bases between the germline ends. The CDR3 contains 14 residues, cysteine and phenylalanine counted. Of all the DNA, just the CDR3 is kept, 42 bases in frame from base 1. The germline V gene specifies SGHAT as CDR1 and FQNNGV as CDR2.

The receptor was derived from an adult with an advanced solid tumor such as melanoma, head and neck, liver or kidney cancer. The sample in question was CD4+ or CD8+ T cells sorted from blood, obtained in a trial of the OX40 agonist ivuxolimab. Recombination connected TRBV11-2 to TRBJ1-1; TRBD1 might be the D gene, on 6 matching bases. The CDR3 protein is CASSLTGLSPEAFF. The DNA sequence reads TGTGCCAGCAGCTTAACAGGGTTAAGCCCTGAAGCTTTCTTT.